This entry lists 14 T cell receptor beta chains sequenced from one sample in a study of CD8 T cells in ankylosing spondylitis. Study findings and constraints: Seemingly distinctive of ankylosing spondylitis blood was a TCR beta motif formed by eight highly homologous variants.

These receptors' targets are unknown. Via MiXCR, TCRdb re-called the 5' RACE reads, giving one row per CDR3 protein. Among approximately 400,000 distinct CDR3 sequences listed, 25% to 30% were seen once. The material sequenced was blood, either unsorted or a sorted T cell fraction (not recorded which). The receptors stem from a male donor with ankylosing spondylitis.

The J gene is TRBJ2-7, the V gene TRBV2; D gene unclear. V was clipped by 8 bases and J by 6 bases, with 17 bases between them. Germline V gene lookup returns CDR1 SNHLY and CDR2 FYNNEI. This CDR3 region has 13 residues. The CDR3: CASHFDTNPEQYF. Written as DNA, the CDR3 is TGTGCCAGCCATTTCGACACCAACCCCGAGCAGTACTTC. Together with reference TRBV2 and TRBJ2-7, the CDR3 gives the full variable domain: EPEVTQTPSHQVTQMGQEVILRCVPISNHLYFYWYRQILGQKVEFLVSFYNNEISEKSEIFDDQFSVERPDGSNFTLKIRSTKLEDSAMYFCASHFDTNPEQYFGPGTRLTVT.

CDR3 region: CASSDFIGTEAFF. CDR3 DNA sequence: TGTGCCAGCAGCGACTTTATCGGAACTGAAGCTTTCTTT. The rearrangement links TRBV2 to TRBJ1-1; D uncertain. This CDR3 has 13 residues. Germline V gene lookup returns CDR1 SNHLY and CDR2 FYNNEI. V lost 6 bases to trimming and J lost 5 bases, with 13 bases between them.

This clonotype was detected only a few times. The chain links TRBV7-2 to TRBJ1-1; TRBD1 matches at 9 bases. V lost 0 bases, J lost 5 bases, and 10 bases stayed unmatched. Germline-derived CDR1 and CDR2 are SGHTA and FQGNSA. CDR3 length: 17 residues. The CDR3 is CASSLASPGQGGTEAFF. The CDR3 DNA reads TGTGCCAGCAGCTTAGCCTCACCGGGACAGGGAGGGACTGAAGCTTTCTTT. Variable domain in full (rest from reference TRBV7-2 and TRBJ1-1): GAGVSQSPSNKVTEKGKDVELRCDPISGHTALYWYRQSLGQGLEFLIYFQGNSAPDKSGLPSDRFSAERTGGSVSTLTIQRTQQEDSAVYLCASSLASPGQGGTEAFFGQGTRLTVV.

The CDR3 DNA follows: TGCAGTGCTAGTCCAACAGGGGTCTACAATGAGCAGTTCTTC. It specifies CSASPTGVYNEQFF. The rearrangement links TRBV20-1 to TRBJ2-1, with 7 nucleotides matching TRBD1. Germline assignment: CDR1 DFQATT and CDR2 SNEGSKA (reference sequence). The V and J ends lost 3 bases and 3 bases, in that order; junction bases with no gene match: 5. The CDR3 loop spans 14 amino acids.

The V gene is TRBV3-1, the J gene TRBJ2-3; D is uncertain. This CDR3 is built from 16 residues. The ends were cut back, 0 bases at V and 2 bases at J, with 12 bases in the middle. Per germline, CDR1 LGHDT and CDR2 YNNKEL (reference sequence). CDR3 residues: CASSQDRPTPTDTQYF. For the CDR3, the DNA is TGTGCCAGCAGCCAAGATCGGCCAACCCCCACAGATACGCAGTATTTT.

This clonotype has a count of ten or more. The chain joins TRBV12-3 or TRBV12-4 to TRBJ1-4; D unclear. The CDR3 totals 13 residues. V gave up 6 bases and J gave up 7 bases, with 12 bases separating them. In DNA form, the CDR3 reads TGTGCCAGCAGGCGGGGAGGCTTTGAAAAACTGTTTTTT. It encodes CASRRGGFEKLFF.

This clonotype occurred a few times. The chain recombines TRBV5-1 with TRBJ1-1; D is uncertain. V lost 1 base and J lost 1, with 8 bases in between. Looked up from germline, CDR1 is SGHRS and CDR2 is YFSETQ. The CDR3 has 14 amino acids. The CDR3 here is CASSLQTANTEAFF. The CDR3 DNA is TGCGCCAGCAGCTTGCAGACGGCGAACACTGAAGCTTTCTTT.

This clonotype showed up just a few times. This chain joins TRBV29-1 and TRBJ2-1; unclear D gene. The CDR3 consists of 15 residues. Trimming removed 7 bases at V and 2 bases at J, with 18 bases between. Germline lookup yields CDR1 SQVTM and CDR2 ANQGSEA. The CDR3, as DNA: TGCAGCGGCCCATTGGTAGGGCGCCCCTACAATGAGCAGTTCTTC. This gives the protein CSGPLVGRPYNEQFF.

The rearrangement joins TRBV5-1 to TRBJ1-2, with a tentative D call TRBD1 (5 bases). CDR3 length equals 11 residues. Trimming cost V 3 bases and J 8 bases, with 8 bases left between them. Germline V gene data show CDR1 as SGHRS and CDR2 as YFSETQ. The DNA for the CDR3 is TGCGCCAGCAGCTCGCCAGGGGGCTACACCTTC. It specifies CASSSPGGYTF.

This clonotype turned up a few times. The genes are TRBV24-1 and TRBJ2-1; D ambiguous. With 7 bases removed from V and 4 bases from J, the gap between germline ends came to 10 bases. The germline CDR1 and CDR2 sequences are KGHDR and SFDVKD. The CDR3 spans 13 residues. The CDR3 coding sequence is TGTGCCACCAGCAGGCCCGTATACAATGAGCAGTTCTTC. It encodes CATSRPVYNEQFF.

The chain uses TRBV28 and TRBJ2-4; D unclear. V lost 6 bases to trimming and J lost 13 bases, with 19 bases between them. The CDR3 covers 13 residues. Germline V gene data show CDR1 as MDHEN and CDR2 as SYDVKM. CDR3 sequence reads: CASSSFPDVQQYF. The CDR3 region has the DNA TGTGCCAGCAGCTCTTTTCCGGACGTCCAACAGTACTTC.

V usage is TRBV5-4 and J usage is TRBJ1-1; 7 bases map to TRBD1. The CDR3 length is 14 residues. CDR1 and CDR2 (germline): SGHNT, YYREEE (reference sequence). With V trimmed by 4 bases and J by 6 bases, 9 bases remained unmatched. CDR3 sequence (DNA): TGTGCCAGCAGCGTTACAGGGGTATCCGCTGAAGCTTTCTTT. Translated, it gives CASSVTGVSAEAFF.

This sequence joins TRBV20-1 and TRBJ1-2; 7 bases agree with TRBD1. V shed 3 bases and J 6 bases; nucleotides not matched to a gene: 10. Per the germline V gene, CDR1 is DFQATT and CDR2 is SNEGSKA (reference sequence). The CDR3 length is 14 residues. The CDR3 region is CSARTPGGWDGYTF. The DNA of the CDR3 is TGCAGTGCTAGGACCCCAGGGGGATGGGATGGCTACACCTTC.

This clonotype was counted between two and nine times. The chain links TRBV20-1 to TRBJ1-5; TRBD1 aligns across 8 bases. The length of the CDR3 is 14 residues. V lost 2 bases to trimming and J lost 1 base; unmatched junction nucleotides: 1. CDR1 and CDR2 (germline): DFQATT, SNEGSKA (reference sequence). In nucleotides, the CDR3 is TGCAGTGCTAGACGGACAGGGAGCAATCAGCCCCAGCATTTT. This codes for CSARRTGSNQPQHF.